This TCR beta chain was recorded in a study of cytomegalovirus exposure and HLA in healthy donors. Study conclusions and caveats: In vitro checks showed that a few CMV-associated chains really do target CMV antigens. The TCR clusters that emerged in the first cohort tended, a later analysis found, to co-occur in the 120 or so validation repertoires.

Comments on this clone: Its antigen is unknown.

Some clones are missing from TCRdb's copy, which holds only in-frame ones; the method was immunoSEQ multiplex PCR. The data contain about 38,000 clones, approximately 92% of them seen just once; the ten biggest clones take up 3% to 3.5%. From germline, CDR1 is LNHDA and CDR2 SQIVND (reference sequence). The CDR3 is 15 residues long. J was trimmed by 7 bases and V by 8 bases; bases with no gene match: 12. V and J are TRBV19 and TRBJ1-5; TRBD1 agrees at 9 bases. The receptor's source is a man younger than 35 in good health and CMV-seronegative. Sequencing was performed on PBMCs. The CDR3 DNA sequence: TGTGCCAGTGCCTACGGGACAGGGAAAATCCAGCCCCAGCATTTT. Its translation is CASAYGTGKIQPQHF.